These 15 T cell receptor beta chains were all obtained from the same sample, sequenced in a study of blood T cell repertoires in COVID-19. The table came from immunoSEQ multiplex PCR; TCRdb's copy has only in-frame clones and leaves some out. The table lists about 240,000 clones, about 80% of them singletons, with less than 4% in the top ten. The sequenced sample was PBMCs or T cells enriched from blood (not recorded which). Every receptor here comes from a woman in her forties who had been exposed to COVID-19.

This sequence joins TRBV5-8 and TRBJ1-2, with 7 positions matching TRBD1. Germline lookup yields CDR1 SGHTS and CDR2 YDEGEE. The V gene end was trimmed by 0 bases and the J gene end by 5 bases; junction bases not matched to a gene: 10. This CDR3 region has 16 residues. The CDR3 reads CASSLAPRDRLYGYTF. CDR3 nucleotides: TGTGCCAGCAGCTTGGCCCCCCGGGACAGACTTTATGGCTACACCTTC.

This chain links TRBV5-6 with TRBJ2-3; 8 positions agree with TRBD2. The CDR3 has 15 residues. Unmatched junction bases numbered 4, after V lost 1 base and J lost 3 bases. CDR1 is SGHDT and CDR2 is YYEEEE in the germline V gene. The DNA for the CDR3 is TGTGCCAGCAGCTTGTTGGCGGGGGGAACAGATACGCAGTATTTT. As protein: CASSLLAGGTDTQYF.

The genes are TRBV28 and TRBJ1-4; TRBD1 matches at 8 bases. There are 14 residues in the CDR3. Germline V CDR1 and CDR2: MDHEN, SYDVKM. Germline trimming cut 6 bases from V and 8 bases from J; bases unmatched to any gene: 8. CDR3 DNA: TGTGCCAGCAGGGAACGGACAGGGTACGAAAAACTGTTTTTT. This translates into CASRERTGYEKLFF.

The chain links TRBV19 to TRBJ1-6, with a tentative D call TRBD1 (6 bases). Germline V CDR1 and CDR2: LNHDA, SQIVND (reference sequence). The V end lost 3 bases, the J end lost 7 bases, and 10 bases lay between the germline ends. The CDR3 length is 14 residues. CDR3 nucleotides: TGTGCCAGTAGTATTCAGGGGTTGAATTCACCCCTCCACTTT. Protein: CASSIQGLNSPLHF.

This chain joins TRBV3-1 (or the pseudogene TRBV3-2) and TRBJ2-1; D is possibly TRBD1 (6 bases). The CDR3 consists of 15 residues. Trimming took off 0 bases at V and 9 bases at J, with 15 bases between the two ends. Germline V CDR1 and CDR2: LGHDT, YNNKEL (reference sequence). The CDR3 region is CASSQDQGQAPEQFF. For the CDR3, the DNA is TGTGCCAGCAGCCAAGATCAGGGGCAGGCCCCTGAGCAGTTCTTC.

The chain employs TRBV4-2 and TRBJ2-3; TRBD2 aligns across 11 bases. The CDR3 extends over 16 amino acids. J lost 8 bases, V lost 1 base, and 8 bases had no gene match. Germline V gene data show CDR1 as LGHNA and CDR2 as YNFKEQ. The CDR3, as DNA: TGTGCCAGCAGCCAAGTTAGCGGGGGGGCGGGAGGTACGCAGTATTTT. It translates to CASSQVSGGAGGTQYF.

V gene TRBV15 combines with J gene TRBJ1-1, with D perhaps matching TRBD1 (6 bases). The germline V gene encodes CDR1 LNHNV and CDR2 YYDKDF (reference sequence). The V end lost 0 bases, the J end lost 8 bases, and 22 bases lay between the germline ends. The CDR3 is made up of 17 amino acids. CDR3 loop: CATSRDRSGTRQAEAFF. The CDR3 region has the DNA TGTGCCACCAGCAGAGATCGTAGCGGGACCAGACAGGCGGAAGCTTTCTTT.

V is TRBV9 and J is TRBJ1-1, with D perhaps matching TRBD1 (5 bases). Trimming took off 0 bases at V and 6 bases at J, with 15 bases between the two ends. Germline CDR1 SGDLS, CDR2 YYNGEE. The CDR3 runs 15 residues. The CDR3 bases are TGTGCCAGCAGCGTAGTAGCAGGGAGGGGATCTGAAGCTTTCTTT. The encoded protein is CASSVVAGRGSEAFF.

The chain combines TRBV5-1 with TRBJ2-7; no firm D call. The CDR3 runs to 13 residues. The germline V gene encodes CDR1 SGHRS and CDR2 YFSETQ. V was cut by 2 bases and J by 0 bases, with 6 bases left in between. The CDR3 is CASSFADSYEQYF. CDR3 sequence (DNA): TGCGCCAGCAGCTTCGCGGACTCCTACGAGCAGTACTTC.

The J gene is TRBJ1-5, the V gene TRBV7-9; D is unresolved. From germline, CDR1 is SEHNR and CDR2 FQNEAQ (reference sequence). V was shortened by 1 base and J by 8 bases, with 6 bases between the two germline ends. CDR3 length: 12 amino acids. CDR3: CASSLEEEPQHF. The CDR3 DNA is TGTGCCAGCAGCTTAGAGGAGGAGCCCCAGCATTTT. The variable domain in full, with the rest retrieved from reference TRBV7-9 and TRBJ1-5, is DTGVSQNPRHKITKRGQNVTFRCDPISEHNRLYWYRQTLGQGPEFLTYFQNEAQLEKSRLLSDRFSAERPKGSFSTLEIQRTEQGDSAMYLCASSLEEEPQHFGDGTRLSIL.

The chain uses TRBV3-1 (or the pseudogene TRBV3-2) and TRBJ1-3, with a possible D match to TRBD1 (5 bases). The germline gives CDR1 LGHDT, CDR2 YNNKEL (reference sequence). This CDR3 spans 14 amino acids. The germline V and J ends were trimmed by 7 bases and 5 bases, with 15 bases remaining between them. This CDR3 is CASTAGEGRNTIYF. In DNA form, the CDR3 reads TGTGCCAGCACGGCGGGGGAGGGGAGAAACACCATATATTTT.

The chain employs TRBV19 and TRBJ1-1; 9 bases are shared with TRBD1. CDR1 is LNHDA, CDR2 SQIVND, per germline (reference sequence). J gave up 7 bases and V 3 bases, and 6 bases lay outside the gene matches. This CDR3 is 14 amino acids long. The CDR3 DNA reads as TGTGCCAGTAGTATGGGGGGGGACAGGGATGAAGCTTTCTTT. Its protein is CASSMGGDRDEAFF. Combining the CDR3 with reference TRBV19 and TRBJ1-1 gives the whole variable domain DGGITQSPKYLFRKEGQNVTLSCEQNLNHDAMYWYRQDPGQGLRLIYYSQIVNDFQKGDIAEGYSVSREKKESFPLTVTSAQKNPTAFYLCASSMGGDRDEAFFGQGTRLTVV.

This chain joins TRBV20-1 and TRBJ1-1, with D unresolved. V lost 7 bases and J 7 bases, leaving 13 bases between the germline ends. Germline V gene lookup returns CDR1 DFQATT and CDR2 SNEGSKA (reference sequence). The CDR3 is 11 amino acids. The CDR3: CSVQPGNEAFF. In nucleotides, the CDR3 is TGCAGTGTCCAGCCGGGGAATGAAGCTTTCTTT.

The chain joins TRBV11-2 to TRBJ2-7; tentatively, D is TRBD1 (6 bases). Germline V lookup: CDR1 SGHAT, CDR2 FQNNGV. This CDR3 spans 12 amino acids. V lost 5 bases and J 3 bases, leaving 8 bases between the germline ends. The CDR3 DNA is TGTGCCAGCAGCCGGGACAACTACGAGCAGTACTTC. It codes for CASSRDNYEQYF.

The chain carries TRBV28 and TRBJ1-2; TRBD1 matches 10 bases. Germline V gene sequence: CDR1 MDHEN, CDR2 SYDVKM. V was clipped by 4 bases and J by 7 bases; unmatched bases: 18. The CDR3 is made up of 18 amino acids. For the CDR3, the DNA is TGTGCCAGCAGTTCCCGGACGGGACAGGGGCCCCGCCGCGGTGGCTACACCTTC. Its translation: CASSSRTGQGPRRGGYTF.